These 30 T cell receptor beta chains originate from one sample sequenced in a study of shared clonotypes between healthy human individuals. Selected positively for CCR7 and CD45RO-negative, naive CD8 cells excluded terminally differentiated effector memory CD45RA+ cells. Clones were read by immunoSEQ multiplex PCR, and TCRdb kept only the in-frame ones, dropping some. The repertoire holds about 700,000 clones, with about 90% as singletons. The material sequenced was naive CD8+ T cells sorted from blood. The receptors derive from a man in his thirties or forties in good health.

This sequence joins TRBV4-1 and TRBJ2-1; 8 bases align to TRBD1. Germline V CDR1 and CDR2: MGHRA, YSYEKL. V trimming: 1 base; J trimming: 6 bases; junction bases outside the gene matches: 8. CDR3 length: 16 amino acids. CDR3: CASSQGTGQALNEQFF. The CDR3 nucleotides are TGCGCCAGCAGCCAAGGGACGGGACAGGCTCTCAATGAGCAGTTCTTC.

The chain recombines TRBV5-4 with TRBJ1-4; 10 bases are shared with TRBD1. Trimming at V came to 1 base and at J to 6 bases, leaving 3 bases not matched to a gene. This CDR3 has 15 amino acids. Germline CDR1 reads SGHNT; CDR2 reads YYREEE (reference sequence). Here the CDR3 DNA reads TGTGCCAGCAGCTTGTTAGGGACAGGGGATGAAAAACTGTTTTTT. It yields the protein CASSLLGTGDEKLFF.

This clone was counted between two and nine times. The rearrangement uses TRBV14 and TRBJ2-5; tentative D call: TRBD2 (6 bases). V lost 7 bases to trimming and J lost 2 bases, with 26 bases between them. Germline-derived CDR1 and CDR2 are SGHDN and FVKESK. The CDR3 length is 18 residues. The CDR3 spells CASNSVGTGVLEQETQYF. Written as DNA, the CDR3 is TGTGCCAGCAACTCAGTTGGGACTGGGGTGCTCGAACAAGAGACCCAGTACTTC.

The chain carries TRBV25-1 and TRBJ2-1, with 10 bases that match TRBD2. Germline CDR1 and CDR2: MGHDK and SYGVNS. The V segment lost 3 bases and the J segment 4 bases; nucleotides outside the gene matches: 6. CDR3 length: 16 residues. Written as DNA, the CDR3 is TGTGCCAGCAGTGATTTAACTAGCGGGGATTACAATGAGCAGTTCTTC. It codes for CASSDLTSGDYNEQFF.

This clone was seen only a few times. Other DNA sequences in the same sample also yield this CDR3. The CDR3 spells CASSLLGGEETQYF. CDR3 DNA: TGTGCCAGCAGTTTGTTAGGGGGCGAAGAGACCCAGTACTTC. The chain has TRBV27 and TRBJ2-5; TRBD1 aligns across 7 bases. Germline-derived CDR1 and CDR2 are MNHEY and SMNVEV (reference sequence). This CDR3 comprises 14 residues. With V trimmed by 3 bases and J by 3 bases, 4 bases remained unmatched.

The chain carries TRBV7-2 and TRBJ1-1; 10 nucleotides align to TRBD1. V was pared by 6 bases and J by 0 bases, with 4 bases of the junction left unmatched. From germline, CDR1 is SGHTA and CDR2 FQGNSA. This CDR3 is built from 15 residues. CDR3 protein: CASSVTGGLNTEAFF. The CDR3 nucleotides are TGTGCCAGCAGTGTGACAGGGGGCTTGAACACTGAAGCTTTCTTT.

CDR3 sequence reads: CASSRVHDSVETQYF. CDR3 bases: TGCGCCAGCAGCCGAGTCCACGACTCGGTGGAGACCCAGTACTTC. This chain links TRBV4-1 with TRBJ2-5; unclear D gene. V dropped 4 bases and J dropped 5 bases, with 17 bases sitting between them. CDR3 length: 15 amino acids. Germline V gene data show CDR1 as MGHRA and CDR2 as YSYEKL.

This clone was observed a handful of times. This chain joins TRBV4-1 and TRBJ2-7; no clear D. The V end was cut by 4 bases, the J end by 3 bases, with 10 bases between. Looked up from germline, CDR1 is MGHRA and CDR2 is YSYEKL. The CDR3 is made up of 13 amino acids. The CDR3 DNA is TGCGCCAGCAGCCCCTCGGACGGCTACGAGCAGTACTTC. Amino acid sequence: CASSPSDGYEQYF.

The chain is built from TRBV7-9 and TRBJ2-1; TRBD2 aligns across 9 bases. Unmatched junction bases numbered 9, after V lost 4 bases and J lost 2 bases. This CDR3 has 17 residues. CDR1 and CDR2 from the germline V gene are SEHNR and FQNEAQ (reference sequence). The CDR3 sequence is CASSSLAGRGTYNEQFF. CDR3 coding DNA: TGTGCCAGCAGCTCGCTAGCGGGGCGGGGTACCTACAATGAGCAGTTCTTC. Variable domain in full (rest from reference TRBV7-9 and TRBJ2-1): DTGVSQNPRHKITKRGQNVTFRCDPISEHNRLYWYRQTLGQGPEFLTYFQNEAQLEKSRLLSDRFSAERPKGSFSTLEIQRTEQGDSAMYLCASSSLAGRGTYNEQFFGPGTRLTVL.

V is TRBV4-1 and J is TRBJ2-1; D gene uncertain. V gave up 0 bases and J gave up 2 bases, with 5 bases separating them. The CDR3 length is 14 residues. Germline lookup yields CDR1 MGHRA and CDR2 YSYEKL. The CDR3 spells CASSQEGPYNEQFF. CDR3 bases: TGCGCCAGCAGCCAAGAAGGACCCTACAATGAGCAGTTCTTC.

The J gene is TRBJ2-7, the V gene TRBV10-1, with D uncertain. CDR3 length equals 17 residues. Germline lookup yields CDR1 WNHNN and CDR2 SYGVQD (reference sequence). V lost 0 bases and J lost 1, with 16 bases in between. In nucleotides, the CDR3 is TGCGCCAGCAGTGAGTCTTCTATAGGGCCAAAATCCTACGAGCAGTACTTC. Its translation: CASSESSIGPKSYEQYF.

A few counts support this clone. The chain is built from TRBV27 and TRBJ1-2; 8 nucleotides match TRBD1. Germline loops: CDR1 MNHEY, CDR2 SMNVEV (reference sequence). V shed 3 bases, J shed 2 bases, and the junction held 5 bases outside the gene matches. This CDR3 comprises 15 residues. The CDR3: CASSFGQGGNYGYTF. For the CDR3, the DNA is TGTGCCAGCAGTTTCGGACAGGGCGGAAACTATGGCTACACCTTC.

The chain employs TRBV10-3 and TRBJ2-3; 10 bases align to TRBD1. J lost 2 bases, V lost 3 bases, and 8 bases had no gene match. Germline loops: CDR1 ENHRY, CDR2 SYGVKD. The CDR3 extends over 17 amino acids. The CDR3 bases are TGTGCCATCAGTGACTACGACAGGGGGCGGCTCACAGATACGCAGTATTTT. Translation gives CAISDYDRGRLTDTQYF.

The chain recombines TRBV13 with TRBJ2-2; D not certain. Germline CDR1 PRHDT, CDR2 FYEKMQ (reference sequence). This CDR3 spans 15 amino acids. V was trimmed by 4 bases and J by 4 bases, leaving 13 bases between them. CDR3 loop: CASSSHTPVTGELFF. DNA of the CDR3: TGTGCCAGCAGCTCCCACACTCCGGTCACCGGGGAGCTGTTTTTT.

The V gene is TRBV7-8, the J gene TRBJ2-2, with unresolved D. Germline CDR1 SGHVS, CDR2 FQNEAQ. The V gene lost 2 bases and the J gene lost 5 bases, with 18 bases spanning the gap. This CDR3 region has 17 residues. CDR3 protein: CASSLSAGSYATGELFF. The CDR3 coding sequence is TGTGCCAGCAGCTTATCGGCTGGATCGTATGCGACCGGGGAGCTGTTTTTT.

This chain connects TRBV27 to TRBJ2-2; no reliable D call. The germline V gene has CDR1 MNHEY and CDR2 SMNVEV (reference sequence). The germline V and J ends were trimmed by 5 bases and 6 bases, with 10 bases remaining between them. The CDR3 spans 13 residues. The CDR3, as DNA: TGTGCCAGCAGTAACCTAGATCCCGGGGAGCTGTTTTTT. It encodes CASSNLDPGELFF.

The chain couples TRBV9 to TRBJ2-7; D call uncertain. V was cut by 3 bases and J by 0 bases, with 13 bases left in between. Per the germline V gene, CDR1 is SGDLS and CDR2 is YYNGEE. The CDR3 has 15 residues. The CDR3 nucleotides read TGTGCCAGCAGCGACGGAGTCGCCAGCTCCTACGAGCAGTACTTC. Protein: CASSDGVASSYEQYF.

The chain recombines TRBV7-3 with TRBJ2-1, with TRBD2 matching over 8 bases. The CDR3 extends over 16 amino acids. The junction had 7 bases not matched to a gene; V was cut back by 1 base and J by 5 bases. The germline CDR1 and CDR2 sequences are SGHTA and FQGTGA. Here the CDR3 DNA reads TGTGCCAGCAGCTTAAGGTCTAGCGGGCACAACAATGAGCAGTTCTTC. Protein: CASSLRSSGHNNEQFF. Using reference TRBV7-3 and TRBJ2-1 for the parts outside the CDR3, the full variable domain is GAGVSQTPSNKVTEKGKYVELRCDPISGHTALYWYRQSLGQGPEFLIYFQGTGAADDSGLPNDRFFAVRPEGSVSTLKIQRTERGDSAVYLCASSLRSSGHNNEQFFGPGTRLTVL.

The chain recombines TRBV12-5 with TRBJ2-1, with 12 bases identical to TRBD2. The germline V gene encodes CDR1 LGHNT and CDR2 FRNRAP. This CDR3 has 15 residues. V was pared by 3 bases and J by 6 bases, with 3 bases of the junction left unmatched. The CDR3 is CASGFTSGRPNEQFF. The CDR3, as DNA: TGTGCTAGTGGTTTCACTAGCGGGAGGCCCAATGAGCAGTTCTTC.

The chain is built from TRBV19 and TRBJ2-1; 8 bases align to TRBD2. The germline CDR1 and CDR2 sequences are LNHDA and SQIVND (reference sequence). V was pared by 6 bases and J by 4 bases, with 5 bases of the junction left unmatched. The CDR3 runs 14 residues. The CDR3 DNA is TGTGCCAGTAGCGAACTAGCGGCGTACAATGAGCAGTTCTTC. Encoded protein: CASSELAAYNEQFF.

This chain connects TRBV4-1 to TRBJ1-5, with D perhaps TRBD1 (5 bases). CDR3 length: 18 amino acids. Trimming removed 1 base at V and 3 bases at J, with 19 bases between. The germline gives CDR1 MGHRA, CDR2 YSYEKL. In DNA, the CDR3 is TGCGCCAGCAGCCAAGCCCCTCCAGGGCCGGGGAACAATCAGCCCCAGCATTTT. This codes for CASSQAPPGPGNNQPQHF.

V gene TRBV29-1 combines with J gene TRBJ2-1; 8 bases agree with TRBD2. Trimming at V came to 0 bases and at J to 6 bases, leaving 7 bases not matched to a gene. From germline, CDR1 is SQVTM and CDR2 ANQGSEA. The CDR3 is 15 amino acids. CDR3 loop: CSVEESLAESNEQFF. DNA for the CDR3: TGCAGCGTTGAAGAGTCACTAGCGGAGAGCAATGAGCAGTTCTTC.

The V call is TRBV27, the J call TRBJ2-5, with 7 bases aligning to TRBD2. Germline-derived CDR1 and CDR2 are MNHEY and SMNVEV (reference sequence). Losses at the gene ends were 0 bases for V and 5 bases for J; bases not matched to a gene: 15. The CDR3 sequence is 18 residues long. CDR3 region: CASSLSWGEGPSGETQYF. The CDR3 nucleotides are TGTGCCAGCAGTTTATCGTGGGGGGAGGGTCCTTCAGGGGAGACCCAGTACTTC.

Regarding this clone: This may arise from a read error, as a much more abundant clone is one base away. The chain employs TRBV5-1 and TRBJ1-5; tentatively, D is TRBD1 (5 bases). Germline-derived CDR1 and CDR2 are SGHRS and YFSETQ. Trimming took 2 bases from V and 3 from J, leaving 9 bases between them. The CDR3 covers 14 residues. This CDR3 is CASSFGADNQPQHF. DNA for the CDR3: TGCGCCAGCAGCTTCGGGGCAGACAATCAGCCCCAGCATTTT.

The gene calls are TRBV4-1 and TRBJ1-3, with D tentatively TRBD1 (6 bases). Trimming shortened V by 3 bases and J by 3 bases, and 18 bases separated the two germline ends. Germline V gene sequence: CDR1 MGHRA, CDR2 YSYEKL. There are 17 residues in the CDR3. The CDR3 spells CASSQIGAGGLGNTIYF. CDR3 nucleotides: TGCGCCAGCAGCCAGATAGGGGCCGGGGGGCTTGGAAACACCATATATTTT.

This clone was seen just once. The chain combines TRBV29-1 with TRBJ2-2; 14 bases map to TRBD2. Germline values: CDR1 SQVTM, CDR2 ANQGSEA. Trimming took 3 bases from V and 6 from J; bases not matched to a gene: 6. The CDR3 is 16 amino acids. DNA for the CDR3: TGCAGCGTTGAGGCGACTAGCGGGAGGGCCCCCGGGGAGCTGTTTTTT. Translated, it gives CSVEATSGRAPGELFF.

The CDR3: CASRDRNQPQHF. CDR3 coding DNA: TGTGCCAGCAGGGACAGAAATCAGCCCCAGCATTTT. The V call is TRBV6-1, the J call TRBJ1-5; TRBD1 might be the D (6 bases). Germline values: CDR1 MNHNS, CDR2 SASEGT. V gave up 6 bases and J gave up 4 bases, with 7 bases separating them. CDR3 length: 12 amino acids.

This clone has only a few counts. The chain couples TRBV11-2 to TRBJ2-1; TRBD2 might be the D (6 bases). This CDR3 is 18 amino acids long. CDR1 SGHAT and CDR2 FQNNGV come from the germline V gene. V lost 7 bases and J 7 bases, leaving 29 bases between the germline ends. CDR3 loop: CASKIEGSGPPRPNEQFF. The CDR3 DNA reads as TGTGCCAGCAAGATAGAGGGTAGCGGACCACCACGCCCGAATGAGCAGTTCTTC.

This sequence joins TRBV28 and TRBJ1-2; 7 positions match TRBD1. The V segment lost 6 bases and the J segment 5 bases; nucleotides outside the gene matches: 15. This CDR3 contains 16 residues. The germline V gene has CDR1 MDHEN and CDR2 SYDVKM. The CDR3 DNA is TGTGCCAGCAGACCTCGACAGGGAGTGGCTTGGTATGGCTACACCTTC. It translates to CASRPRQGVAWYGYTF.

The CDR3 DNA is TGTGCCAGCAGCACTAGTAATGAGCAGTTCTTC. Amino acid sequence: CASSTSNEQFF. The genes are TRBV7-9 and TRBJ2-1; tentative D call: TRBD2 (5 bases). The V gene lost 5 bases and the J gene lost 7 bases, with 6 bases spanning the gap. CDR3 length: 11 amino acids. The germline CDR1 and CDR2 sequences are SEHNR and FQNEAQ (reference sequence). The full variable domain, completed using reference TRBV7-9 and TRBJ2-1, is DTGVSQNPRHKITKRGQNVTFRCDPISEHNRLYWYRQTLGQGPEFLTYFQNEAQLEKSRLLSDRFSAERPKGSFSTLEIQRTEQGDSAMYLCASSTSNEQFFGPGTRLTVL.